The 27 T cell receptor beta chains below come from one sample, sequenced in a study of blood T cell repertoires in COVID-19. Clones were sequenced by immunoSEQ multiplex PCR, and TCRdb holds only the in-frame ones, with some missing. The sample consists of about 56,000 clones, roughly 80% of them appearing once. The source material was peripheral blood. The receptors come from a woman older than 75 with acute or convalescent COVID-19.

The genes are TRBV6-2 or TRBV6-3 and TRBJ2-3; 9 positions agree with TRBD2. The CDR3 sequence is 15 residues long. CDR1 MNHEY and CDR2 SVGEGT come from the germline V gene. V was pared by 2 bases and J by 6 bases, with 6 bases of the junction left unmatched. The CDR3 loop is CASSYSAGGLDTQYF. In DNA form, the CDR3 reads TGTGCCAGCAGTTACAGTGCGGGGGGGCTGGATACGCAGTATTTT.

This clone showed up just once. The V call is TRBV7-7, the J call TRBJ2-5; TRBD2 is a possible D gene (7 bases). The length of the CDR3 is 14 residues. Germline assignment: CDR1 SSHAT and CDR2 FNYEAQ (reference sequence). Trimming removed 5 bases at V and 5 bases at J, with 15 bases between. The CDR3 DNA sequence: TGTGCCAGCAGCACCGGACTAGGGGGTGAGACCCAGTACTTC. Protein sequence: CASSTGLGGETQYF.

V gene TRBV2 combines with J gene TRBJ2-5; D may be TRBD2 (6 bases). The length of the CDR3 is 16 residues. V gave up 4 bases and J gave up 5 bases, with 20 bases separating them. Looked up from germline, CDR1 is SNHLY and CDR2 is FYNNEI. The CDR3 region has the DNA TGTGCCAGCAGTGGGAGGGCTCTGGGGTCCGGGGAGACCCAGTACTTC. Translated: CASSGRALGSGETQYF. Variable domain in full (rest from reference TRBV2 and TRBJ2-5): EPEVTQTPSHQVTQMGQEVILRCVPISNHLYFYWYRQILGQKVEFLVSFYNNEISEKSEIFDDQFSVERPDGSNFTLKIRSTKLEDSAMYFCASSGRALGSGETQYFGPGTRLLVL.

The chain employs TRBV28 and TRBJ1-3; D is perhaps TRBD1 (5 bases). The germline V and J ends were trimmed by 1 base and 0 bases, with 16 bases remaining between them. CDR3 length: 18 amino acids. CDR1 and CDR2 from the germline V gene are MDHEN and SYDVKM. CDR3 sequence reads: CASSLYYGSGGSGNTIYF. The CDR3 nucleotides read TGTGCCAGCAGTTTATACTACGGATCGGGGGGCTCTGGAAACACCATATATTTT.

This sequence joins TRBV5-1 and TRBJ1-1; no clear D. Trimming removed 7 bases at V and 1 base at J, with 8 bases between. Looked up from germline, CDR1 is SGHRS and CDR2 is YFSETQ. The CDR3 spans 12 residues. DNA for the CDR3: TGCGCCAGCTCCCCCGGGAACACTGAAGCTTTCTTT. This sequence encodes CASSPGNTEAFF.

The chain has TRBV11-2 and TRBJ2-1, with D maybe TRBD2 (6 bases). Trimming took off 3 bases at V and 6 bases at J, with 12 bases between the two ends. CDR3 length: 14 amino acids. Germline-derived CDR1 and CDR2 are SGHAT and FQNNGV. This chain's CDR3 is CASSLAGWGNEQFF. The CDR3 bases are TGTGCCAGCAGCTTGGCGGGGTGGGGCAATGAGCAGTTCTTC.

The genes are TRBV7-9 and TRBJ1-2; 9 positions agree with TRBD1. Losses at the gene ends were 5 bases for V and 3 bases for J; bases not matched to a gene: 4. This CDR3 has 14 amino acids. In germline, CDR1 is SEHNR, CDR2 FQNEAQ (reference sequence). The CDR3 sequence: CASSTWDRDYGYTF. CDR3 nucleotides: TGTGCCAGCAGCACCTGGGACAGGGACTATGGCTACACCTTC.

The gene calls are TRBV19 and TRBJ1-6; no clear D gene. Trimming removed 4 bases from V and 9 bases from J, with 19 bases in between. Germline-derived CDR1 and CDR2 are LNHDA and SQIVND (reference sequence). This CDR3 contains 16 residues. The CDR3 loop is CASSTRLATLGSPLHF. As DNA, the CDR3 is TGTGCCAGTAGTACCCGACTAGCGACCCTTGGTTCACCCCTCCACTTT.

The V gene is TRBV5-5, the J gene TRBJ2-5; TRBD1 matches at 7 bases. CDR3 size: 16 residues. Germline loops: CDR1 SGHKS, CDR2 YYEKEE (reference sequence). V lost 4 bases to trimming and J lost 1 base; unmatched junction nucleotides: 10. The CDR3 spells CASSRGQEPLQETQYF. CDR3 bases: TGTGCCAGCAGCCGAGGACAGGAGCCCCTCCAAGAGACCCAGTACTTC.

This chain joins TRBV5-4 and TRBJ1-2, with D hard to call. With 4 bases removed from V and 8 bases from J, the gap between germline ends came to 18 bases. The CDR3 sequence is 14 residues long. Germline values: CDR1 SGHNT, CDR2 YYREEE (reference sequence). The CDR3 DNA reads TGTGCCAGCAGCACCCACGAAACCCTACAGGGCTACACCTTC. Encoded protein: CASSTHETLQGYTF.

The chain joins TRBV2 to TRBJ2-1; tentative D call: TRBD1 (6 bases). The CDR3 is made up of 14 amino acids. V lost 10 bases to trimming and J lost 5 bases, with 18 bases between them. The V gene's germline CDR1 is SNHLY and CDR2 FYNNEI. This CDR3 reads CATALGRGDNEQFF. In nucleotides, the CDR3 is TGTGCCACCGCCTTGGGCAGGGGAGACAATGAGCAGTTCTTC.

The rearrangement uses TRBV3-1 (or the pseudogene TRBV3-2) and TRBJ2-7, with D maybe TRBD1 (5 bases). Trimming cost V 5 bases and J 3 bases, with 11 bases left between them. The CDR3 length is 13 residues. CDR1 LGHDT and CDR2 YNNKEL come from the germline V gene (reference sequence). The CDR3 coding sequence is TGTGCCAGCAGCAATCAGGGCATCTACGAGCAGTACTTC. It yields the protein CASSNQGIYEQYF.

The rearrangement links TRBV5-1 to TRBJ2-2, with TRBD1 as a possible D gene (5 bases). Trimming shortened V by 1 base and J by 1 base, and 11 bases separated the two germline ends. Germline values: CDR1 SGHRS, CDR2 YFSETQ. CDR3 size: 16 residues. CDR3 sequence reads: CASSLSGNKNTGELFF. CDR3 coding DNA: TGCGCCAGCAGCTTGTCAGGGAATAAGAACACCGGGGAGCTGTTTTTT.

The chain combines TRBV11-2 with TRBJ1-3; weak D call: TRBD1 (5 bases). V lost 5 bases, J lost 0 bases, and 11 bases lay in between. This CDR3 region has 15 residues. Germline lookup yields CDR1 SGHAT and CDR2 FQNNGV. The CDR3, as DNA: TGTGCCAGCAGCCCCCGGGGGGGCTCTGGAAACACCATATATTTT. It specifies CASSPRGGSGNTIYF.

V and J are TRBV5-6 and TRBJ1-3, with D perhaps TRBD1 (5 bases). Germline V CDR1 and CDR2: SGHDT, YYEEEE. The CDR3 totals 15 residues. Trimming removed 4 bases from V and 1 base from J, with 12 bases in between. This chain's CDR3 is CASSRRGTSGNTIYF. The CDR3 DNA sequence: TGTGCCAGCAGCAGACGCGGGACGTCTGGAAACACCATATATTTT.

The CDR3, as DNA: TGCGCCAGCAGCCAAGAAACAGGATTTAACTATGGCTACACCTTC. It codes for CASSQETGFNYGYTF. The chain links TRBV4-1 to TRBJ1-2, with D possibly matching TRBD1 (5 bases). V lost 0 bases, J lost 1 base, and 9 bases lay in between. This CDR3 is 15 amino acids long. Germline assignment: CDR1 MGHRA and CDR2 YSYEKL.

Here the CDR3 reads CASSLTGTDHSEQYF. CDR3 nucleotides: TGTGCCAGCAGTTTAACCGGGACAGACCACTCCGAGCAGTACTTC. The chain recombines TRBV7-9 with TRBJ2-7; 7 bases agree with TRBD1. CDR3 size: 15 residues. CDR1 and CDR2 from the germline V gene are SEHNR and FQNEAQ (reference sequence). V trimming: 6 bases; J trimming: 6 bases; junction bases outside the gene matches: 14.

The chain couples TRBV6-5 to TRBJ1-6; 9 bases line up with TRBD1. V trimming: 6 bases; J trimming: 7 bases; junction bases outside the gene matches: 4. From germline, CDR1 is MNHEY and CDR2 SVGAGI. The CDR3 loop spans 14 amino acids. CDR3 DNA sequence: TGTGCCAGCAGCGGGACAGGGTTAAATTCACCCCTCCACTTT. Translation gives CASSGTGLNSPLHF.

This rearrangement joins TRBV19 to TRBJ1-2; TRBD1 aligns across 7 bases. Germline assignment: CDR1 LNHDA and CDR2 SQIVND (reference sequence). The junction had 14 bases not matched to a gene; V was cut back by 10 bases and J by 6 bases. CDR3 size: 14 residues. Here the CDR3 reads CATQPGGGKNGYTF. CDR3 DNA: TGTGCCACCCAACCAGGGGGTGGGAAGAATGGCTACACCTTC.

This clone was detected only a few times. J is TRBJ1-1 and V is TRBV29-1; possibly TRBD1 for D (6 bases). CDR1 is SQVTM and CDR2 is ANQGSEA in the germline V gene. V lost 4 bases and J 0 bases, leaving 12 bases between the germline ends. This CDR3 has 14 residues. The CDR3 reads CSVGSGTLNTEAFF. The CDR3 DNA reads TGCAGCGTTGGATCCGGGACATTGAACACTGAAGCTTTCTTT. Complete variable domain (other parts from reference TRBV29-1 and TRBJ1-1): SAVISQKPSRDICQRGTSLTIQCQVDSQVTMMFWYRQQPGQSLTLIATANQGSEATYESGFVIDKFPISRPNLTFSTLTVSNMSPEDSSIYLCSVGSGTLNTEAFFGQGTRLTVV.

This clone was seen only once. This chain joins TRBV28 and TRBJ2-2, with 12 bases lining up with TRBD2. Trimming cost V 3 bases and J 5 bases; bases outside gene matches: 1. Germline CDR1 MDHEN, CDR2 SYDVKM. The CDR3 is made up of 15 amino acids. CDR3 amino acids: CASSFTSGRTGELFF. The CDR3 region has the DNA TGTGCCAGCAGTTTTACTAGCGGGAGGACCGGGGAGCTGTTTTTT. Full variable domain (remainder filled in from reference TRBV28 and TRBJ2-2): DVKVTQSSRYLVKRTGEKVFLECVQDMDHENMFWYRQDPGLGLRLIYFSYDVKMKEKGDIPEGYSVSREKKERFSLILESASTNQTSMYLCASSFTSGRTGELFFGEGSRLTVL.

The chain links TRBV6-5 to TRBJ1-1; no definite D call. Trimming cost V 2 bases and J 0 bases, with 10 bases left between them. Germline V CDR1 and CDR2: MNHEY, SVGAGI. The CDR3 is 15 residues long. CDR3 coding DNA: TGTGCCAGCAGTTACGGAGGAAATCTGAACACTGAAGCTTTCTTT. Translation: CASSYGGNLNTEAFF.

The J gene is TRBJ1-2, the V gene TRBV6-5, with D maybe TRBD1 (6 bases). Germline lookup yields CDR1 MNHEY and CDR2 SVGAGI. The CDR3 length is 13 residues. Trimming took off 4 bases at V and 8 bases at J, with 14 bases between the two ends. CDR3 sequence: CASSSGTPRGYTF. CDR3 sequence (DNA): TGTGCCAGCAGTTCTGGGACACCCCGAGGCTACACCTTC.

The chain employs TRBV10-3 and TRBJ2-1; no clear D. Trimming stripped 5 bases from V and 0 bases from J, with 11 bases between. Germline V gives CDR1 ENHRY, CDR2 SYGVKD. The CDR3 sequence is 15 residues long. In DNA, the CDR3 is TGTGCCATCAGTACCACAACCAGCTCCTACAATGAGCAGTTCTTC. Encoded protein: CAISTTTSSYNEQFF.

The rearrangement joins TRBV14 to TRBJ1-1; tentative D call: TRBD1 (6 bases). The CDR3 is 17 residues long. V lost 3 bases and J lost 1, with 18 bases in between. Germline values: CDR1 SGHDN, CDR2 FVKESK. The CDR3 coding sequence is TGTGCCAGCAGCCATCGGTGGGGGCTGTTCGGGAACACTGAAGCTTTCTTT. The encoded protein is CASSHRWGLFGNTEAFF.

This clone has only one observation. CDR3 sequence (DNA): TGTGCCAGCAGCTTAGTGGTGACAGGGGGCAGGGAGACCCAGTACTTC. This sequence encodes CASSLVVTGGRETQYF. The chain is built from TRBV7-8 and TRBJ2-5; TRBD1 matches at 10 bases. Trimming took 1 base from V and 5 from J; bases not matched to a gene: 7. The V gene's germline CDR1 is SGHVS and CDR2 FQNEAQ. This CDR3 spans 16 amino acids.

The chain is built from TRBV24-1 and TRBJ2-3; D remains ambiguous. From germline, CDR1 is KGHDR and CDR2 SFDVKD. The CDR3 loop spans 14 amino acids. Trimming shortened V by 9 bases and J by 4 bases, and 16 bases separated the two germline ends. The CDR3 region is CATESAGLADTQYF. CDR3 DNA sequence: TGTGCCACCGAATCTGCAGGTCTGGCAGATACGCAGTATTTT.